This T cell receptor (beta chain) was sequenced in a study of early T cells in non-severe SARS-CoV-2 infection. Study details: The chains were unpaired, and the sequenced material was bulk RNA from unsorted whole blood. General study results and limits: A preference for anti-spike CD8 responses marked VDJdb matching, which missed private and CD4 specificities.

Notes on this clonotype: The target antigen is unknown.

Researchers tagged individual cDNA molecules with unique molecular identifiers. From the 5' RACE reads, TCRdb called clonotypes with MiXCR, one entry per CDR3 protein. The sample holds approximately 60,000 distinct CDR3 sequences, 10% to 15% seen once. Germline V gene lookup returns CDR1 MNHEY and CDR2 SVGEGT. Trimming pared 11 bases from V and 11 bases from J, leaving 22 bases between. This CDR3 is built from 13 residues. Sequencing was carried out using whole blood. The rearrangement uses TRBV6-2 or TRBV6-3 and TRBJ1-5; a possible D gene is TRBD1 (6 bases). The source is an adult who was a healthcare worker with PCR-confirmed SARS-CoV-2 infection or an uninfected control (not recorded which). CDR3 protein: CAAGEARRGAQHF. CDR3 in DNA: TGTGCCGCAGGGGAGGCTCGCCGGGGAGCCCAGCATTTT.